This is a list of T cell receptor beta chains from one sample in a study of control samples from healthy donors and cancer patients. This table comes from immunoSEQ multiplex PCR, and its TCRdb copy is limited to in-frame clones, with some not included. Among 160,000 or so clones, 93% were seen once, and the ten largest hold 2.4%. Source material: blood. The receptors stem from a man in his forties or fifties in good health. CDR3s include the opening cysteine and the closing phenylalanine or tryptophan. A D gene is named only where the DNA matches it firmly. Expanded clones get a size class; other rows say once, few or many, or leave the size out.

TRBV19	-	-	TRBJ1-2	TGTGCCAGTAGTATTGAGGTGGGGATCTATGGCTACACCTTC	CASSIEVGIYGYTF
TRBV3-1/TRBV3-2	-	TRBD1	TRBJ1-6	TGTGCCAGCAGCGCCAACAGGGGGAGCTCCTATAATTCACCCCTCCACTTT	CASSANRGSSYNSPLHF
TRBV4-2	-	-	TRBJ2-1	TGTGCCAGCAGCCACGTCATAAGCTCCTACAATGAGCAGTTCTTC	CASSHVISSYNEQFF
TRBV19	-	TRBD2	TRBJ2-3	TGTGCCAGTAGTATATCGGCCGGGGGGACAGATACGCAGTATTTT	CASSISAGGTDTQYF
TRBV2	-	-	TRBJ2-1	TGTGCCAGCTACTCGGGCAATGAGCAGTTCTTC	CASYSGNEQFF
TRBV7-6	-	-	TRBJ1-3	TGTGCCAGCAGCTTAACCTCGCCCCTCAGCTCTGGAAACACCATATATTTT	CASSLTSPLSSGNTIYF
TRBV7-9	once	-	TRBJ2-1	TGTGCCAGCAGCTTAGACTCTGGTTCCTACAATGAGCAGTTCTTC	CASSLDSGSYNEQFF
TRBV28	-	-	TRBJ1-2	TGTGCCAGCAGAAACACAGGAGCGGGCGGCTACACCTTC	CASRNTGAGGYTF
TRBV6-1	-	-	TRBJ2-7	TGTGCCAGCAGTGAATTGCCCGGCTCCTACGAGCAGTACTTC	CASSELPGSYEQYF
TRBV19	-	-	TRBJ2-3	TGTGCCAGTAGTATCGGGTGGAGGGGGGATACGCAGTATTTT	CASSIGWRGDTQYF
TRBV5-5	-	-	TRBJ2-6	TGTGCCAGCAGCTTGGCAGGGGTTCTTAGCTCTGGGGCCAACGTCCTGACTTTC	CASSLAGVLSSGANVLTF
TRBV12-3/TRBV12-4	-	-	TRBJ2-1	TGTGCCAGTGAGAAAATTTACTACAATGAGCAGTTCTTC	CASEKIYYNEQFF
TRBV10-1	-	-	TRBJ2-1	TGCGCCAGCAGTGAATCGGGGTTGGACGTTAGTGAGCAGTTCTTC	CASSESGLDVSEQFF
TRBV3-1/TRBV3-2	-	-	TRBJ2-7	TGTGCCAGCAGCCCCCCGGCCAGGCCACACGAGCAGTACTTC	CASSPPARPHEQYF
TRBV19	once	-	TRBJ1-3	TGTGCCAGTACCACGACCCGAAACACCATATATTTT	CASTTTRNTIYF
TRBV27	-	-	TRBJ1-6	TGTGCCAGCAGTTTAGGTTCACCCCTCCACTTT	CASSLGSPLHF
TRBV6-6	-	-	TRBJ2-7	TGTGCCAGCAGGCCAGTAGTGGCTAGCTACGAGCAGTACTTC	CASRPVVASYEQYF
TRBV11-2	-	-	TRBJ2-3	TGTGCCAGCAGCCAAGGAGATACGCAGTATTTT	CASSQGDTQYF
TRBV6-6	-	TRBD2	TRBJ2-1	TGTGCCAGCAGTAGACTAGCGGGAGCGAACAATGAGCAGTTCTTC	CASSRLAGANNEQFF
TRBV7-2	-	TRBD2	TRBJ2-7	TGTGCCAGCAGCTTTTCGGGAGGGCCACAATACGAGCAGTACTTC	CASSFSGGPQYEQYF
TRBV7-9	-	-	TRBJ2-4	TGTGCCAGCAGCTTACGGGTCGACTATAACATTCAGTACTTC	CASSLRVDYNIQYF
TRBV7-3	-	-	TRBJ1-1	TGTGCCAGCAGCTTATACTTGAACACTGAAGCTTTCTTT	CASSLYLNTEAFF
TRBV4-1	-	TRBD2	TRBJ2-3	TGCGCCAGCAGCCAAGGGCGCGCGGGAGAAGCAGATACGCAGTATTTT	CASSQGRAGEADTQYF
TRBV5-1	-	TRBD1	TRBJ1-6	TGCGCCAGCAGCCCCGGGACAGGGGGCTTCTCCTATAATTCACCCCTCCACTTT	CASSPGTGGFSYNSPLHF
TRBV10-3	-	-	TRBJ1-2	TGTGCCATCACCCCTTTGGCAGGCCCTAACTATGGCTACACCTTC	CAITPLAGPNYGYTF
TRBV13	once	-	TRBJ2-7	TGTGCCAGCAGCTTAGGCCGTGGGCCGATCTCCTACGAGCAGTACTTC	CASSLGRGPISYEQYF
TRBV5-1	-	TRBD2	TRBJ2-7	TGCGCCAGCAGCTTGAAGGGACTAGCGGGAGACGAGCAGTACTTC	CASSLKGLAGDEQYF
TRBV24-1	-	-	TRBJ1-6	TGTGCCACCGACTCACCCCTCCACTTT	CATDSPLHF
TRBV6-5	-	-	TRBJ2-7	TGTGCCAGCAGTTACACCGGCAGGAGCTCCTACGAGCAGTACTTC	CASSYTGRSSYEQYF
TRBV10-3	-	-	TRBJ1-1	TGTGCCATCAGTCACAGGGCGAACACTGAAGCTTTCTTT	CAISHRANTEAFF
TRBV6-6	once	-	TRBJ1-5	TGTGCCAGCAGTTACTCGGGAGGGGGTGGCAATCAGCCCCAGCATTTT	CASSYSGGGGNQPQHF
TRBV5-8	-	TRBD2	TRBJ2-1	TGTGCCGGCAACACGGTGGCTAGCGGGGGAGGAAATGAGCAGTTCTTC	CAGNTVASGGGNEQFF
TRBV27	-	-	TRBJ2-3	TGTGCCAGCAGTTTAGGGCAGGGCAATACAGATACGCAGTATTTT	CASSLGQGNTDTQYF
TRBV19	once	TRBD2	TRBJ2-1	TGTGCCAGTAGTAGAGGGACTAGCGGGAGAATGGGCAATGAGCAGTTCTTC	CASSRGTSGRMGNEQFF
TRBV20-1	-	TRBD2	TRBJ2-7	TGCAGTGCAAGTGGGGAGGGATACTACGAGCAGTACTTC	CSASGEGYYEQYF
TRBV28	-	TRBD1	TRBJ1-2	TGTGCCAGCAGGGGACAGGGCGGTGGGGTTGGCTACACCTTC	CASRGQGGGVGYTF
TRBV5-1	once	-	TRBJ2-4	TGCGCCAGCAGCTTGGTCGGTCGGGAAGGGAAAAACATTCAGTACTTC	CASSLVGREGKNIQYF
TRBV11-1	-	-	TRBJ2-3	TGTGCCAGCAGCCCTGGGGGGGGCAACACAGATACGCAGTATTTT	CASSPGGGNTDTQYF
TRBV6-5	-	-	TRBJ1-1	TGTGCCAGCAAGCGGGGGACCACTGAAGCTTTCTTT	CASKRGTTEAFF
TRBV2	few	-	TRBJ1-5	TGTGCCAGCAGTGATCTCAGACATCAGCCCCAGCATTTT	CASSDLRHQPQHF